Below, 8 T cell receptor beta chains from the same sample are listed, as sequenced in a study of cytomegalovirus exposure and HLA in healthy donors. Primers: 60 Vbeta forward and 13 Jbeta reverse. Sequencing was performed with immunoSEQ multiplex PCR; in TCRdb, only in-frame clones are kept and a portion is missing. The sample has just over 150,000 clones; around four fifths are singletons. Source material: PBMCs. These TCRs come from a man younger than 35 in good health and CMV-seronegative.

This chain links TRBV7-8 with TRBJ1-5, with 7 bases lining up with TRBD1. The V gene end was trimmed by 1 base and the J gene end by 7 bases; junction bases not matched to a gene: 7. This CDR3 spans 15 amino acids. Germline CDR1 is SGHVS and CDR2 is FQNEAQ. DNA of the CDR3: TGTGCCAGCAGCTTAGGGGCAGGGGGTGGGCAGCCCCAGCATTTT. Its protein product is CASSLGAGGGQPQHF.

The V call is TRBV6-1, the J call TRBJ1-1; TRBD1 aligns across 7 bases. The length of the CDR3 is 12 residues. Germline lookup yields CDR1 MNHNS and CDR2 SASEGT. The V and J ends lost 1 base and 7 bases, in that order; junction bases with no gene match: 0. The CDR3 DNA reads TGTGCCAGCAGTGAAGGGACAGGTGAAGCTTTCTTT. Its translation: CASSEGTGEAFF.

The chain combines TRBV5-1 with TRBJ1-1; tentatively, D is TRBD1 (5 bases). CDR1 is SGHRS, CDR2 YFSETQ, per germline. The ends were cut back, 0 bases at V and 5 bases at J, with 14 bases in the middle. The CDR3 is 15 amino acids. The CDR3 nucleotides read TGCGCCAGCAGCTTGGATGGGGCCCCTGGGACTGAAGCTTTCTTT. Protein sequence: CASSLDGAPGTEAFF.

The V call is TRBV29-1, the J call TRBJ2-3, with TRBD1 identical over 10 bases. The ends lost 1 base at V and 4 bases at J; junction bases unmatched: 5. CDR1 is SQVTM, CDR2 ANQGSEA, per germline. This CDR3 has 15 amino acids. CDR3 in amino acids: CSVEVRGQGADTQYF. The CDR3 DNA sequence: TGCAGCGTTGAAGTTCGAGGACAGGGGGCAGATACGCAGTATTTT.

This clone was recorded only once. The CDR3 nucleotides read TGTGCCAGCAGCACGGGACAGGGGGTAGAAAATGAGCAGTTCTTC. It specifies CASSTGQGVENEQFF. The chain joins TRBV28 to TRBJ2-1; 11 bases agree with TRBD1. The length of the CDR3 is 15 residues. After removal of 6 bases from V and 7 bases from J, the junction contained 8 bases not matched to a gene. Germline assignment: CDR1 MDHEN and CDR2 SYDVKM.

This clone was picked up a small number of times. J is TRBJ1-5 and V is TRBV18, with TRBD1 matching over 8 bases. The junction had 3 bases not matched to a gene; V was cut back by 4 bases and J by 1 base. CDR1 is KGHSH and CDR2 is LQKENI in the germline V gene. The CDR3 is made up of 15 amino acids. The DNA for the CDR3 is TGTGCCAGCTCACTAGGACAGGGCAGCAATCAGCCCCAGCATTTT. Translating gives CASSLGQGSNQPQHF.

This chain connects TRBV9 to TRBJ1-6; 10 positions agree with TRBD1. V shed 2 bases and J 5 bases; nucleotides not matched to a gene: 1. The germline V gene has CDR1 SGDLS and CDR2 YYNGEE. There are 15 residues in the CDR3. The CDR3 bases are TGTGCCAGCAGCGTGACAGGGGGCAATAATTCACCCCTCCACTTT. This sequence encodes CASSVTGGNNSPLHF.

The chain combines TRBV5-6 with TRBJ2-7, with 8 bases identical to TRBD2. The CDR3 is made up of 15 amino acids. Trimming at V came to 4 bases and at J to 6 bases, leaving 12 bases not matched to a gene. Germline V gene lookup returns CDR1 SGHDT and CDR2 YYEEEE. CDR3 bases: TGTGCCAGCAGCGCCAATCCCGGGACTAGGGGCGAGCAGTACTTC. It yields the protein CASSANPGTRGEQYF.